This TCR beta chain is from a study of OX40 agonist ivuxolimab in advanced cancers. As for the study in general: From about 23 to 85 years was the age range, with a mean of around 56 years, and around 83% were male.

Assay: immunoSEQ multiplex PCR; the TCRdb copy retains only in-frame clones and omits some. In the table there are some 100,000 clones, about nine tenths of which are singletons. The length of the CDR3 is 19 residues. V lost 0 bases to trimming and J lost 1 base; unmatched junction nucleotides: 14. Per germline, CDR1 SGHRS and CDR2 YFSETQ. Sequencing was performed on CD4+ or CD8+ T cells sorted from blood, taken in a trial of the OX40 agonist ivuxolimab. This TCR was sampled from an adult with an advanced solid tumor such as melanoma, head and neck, liver or kidney cancer. V and J are TRBV5-1 and TRBJ2-3; 7 bases are a match to TRBD1. The CDR3 region is CASSLGVRGRGPGTDTQYF. CDR3 in DNA: TGCGCCAGCAGCTTGGGCGTTCGGGGAAGGGGGCCGGGCACAGATACGCAGTATTTT.